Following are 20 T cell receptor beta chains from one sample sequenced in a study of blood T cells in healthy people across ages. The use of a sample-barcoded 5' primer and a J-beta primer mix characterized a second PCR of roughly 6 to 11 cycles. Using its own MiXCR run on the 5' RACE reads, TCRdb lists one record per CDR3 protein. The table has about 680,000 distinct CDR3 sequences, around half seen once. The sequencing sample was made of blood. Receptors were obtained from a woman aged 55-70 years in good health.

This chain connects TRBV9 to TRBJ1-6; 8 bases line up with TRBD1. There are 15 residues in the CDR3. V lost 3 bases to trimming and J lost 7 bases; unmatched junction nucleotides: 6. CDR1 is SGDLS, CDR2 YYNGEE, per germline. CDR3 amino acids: CASSGTGTGNSPLHF. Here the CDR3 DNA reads TGTGCCAGCAGCGGAACCGGGACAGGAAATTCACCCCTCCACTTT.

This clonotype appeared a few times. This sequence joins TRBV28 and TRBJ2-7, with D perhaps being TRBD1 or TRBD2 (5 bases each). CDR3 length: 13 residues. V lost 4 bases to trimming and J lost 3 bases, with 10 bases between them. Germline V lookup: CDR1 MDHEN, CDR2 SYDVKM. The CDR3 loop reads CASSSGPLYEQYF. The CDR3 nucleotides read TGTGCCAGCAGTTCGGGGCCTCTCTACGAGCAGTACTTC.

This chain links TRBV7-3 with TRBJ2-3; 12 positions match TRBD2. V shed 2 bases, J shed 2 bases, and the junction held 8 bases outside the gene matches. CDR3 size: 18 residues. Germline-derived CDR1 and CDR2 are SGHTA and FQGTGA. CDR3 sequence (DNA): TGTGCCAGCAGCTTAGAAGGGACTAGCGGGTTATCCACAGATACGCAGTATTTT. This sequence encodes CASSLEGTSGLSTDTQYF.

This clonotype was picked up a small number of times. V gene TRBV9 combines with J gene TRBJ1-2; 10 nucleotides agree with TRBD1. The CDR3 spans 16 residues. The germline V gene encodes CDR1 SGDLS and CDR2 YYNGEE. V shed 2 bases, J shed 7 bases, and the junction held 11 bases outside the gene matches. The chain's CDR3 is CASSVGQGSIEGGYTF. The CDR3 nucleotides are TGTGCCAGCAGCGTGGGACAGGGGAGTATCGAGGGTGGCTACACCTTC.

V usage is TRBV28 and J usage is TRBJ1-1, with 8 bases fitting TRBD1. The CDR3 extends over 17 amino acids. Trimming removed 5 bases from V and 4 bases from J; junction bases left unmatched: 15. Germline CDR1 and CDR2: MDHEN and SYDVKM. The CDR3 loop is CASSEEQGVGIGTEAFF. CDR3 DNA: TGTGCCAGCAGTGAAGAACAGGGGGTTGGGATCGGCACTGAAGCTTTCTTT.

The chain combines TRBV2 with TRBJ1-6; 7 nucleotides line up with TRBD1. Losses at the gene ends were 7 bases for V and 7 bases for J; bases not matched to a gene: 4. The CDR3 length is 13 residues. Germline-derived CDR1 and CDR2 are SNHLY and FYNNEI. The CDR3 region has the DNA TGTGCCAGCAAAGGGACAGAAAATTCACCCCTCCACTTT. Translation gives CASKGTENSPLHF.

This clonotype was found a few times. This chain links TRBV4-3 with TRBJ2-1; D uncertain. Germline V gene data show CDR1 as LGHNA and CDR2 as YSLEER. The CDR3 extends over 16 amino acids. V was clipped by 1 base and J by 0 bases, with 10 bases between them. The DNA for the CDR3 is TGCGCCAGCAGCCAAGCGGCAGGATACTCCTACAATGAGCAGTTCTTC. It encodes CASSQAAGYSYNEQFF.

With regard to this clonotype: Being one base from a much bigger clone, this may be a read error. The CDR3 DNA sequence: TGCGCCAGCAGCCAAAGGACCGCCGTTATGCAGTTCTTC. This sequence encodes CASSQRTAVMQFF. The chain recombines TRBV4-3 with TRBJ2-1; D uncertain. Germline V CDR1 and CDR2: LGHNA, YSLEER. This CDR3 has 13 amino acids. The ends were cut back, 2 bases at V and 12 bases at J, with 14 bases in the middle.

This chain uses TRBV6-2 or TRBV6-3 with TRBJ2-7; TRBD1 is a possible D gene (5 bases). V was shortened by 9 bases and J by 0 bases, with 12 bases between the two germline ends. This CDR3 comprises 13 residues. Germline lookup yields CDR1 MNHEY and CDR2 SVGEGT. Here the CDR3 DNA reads TGTGCCAGACAGGCTCCGTCCTCCTACGAGCAGTACTTC. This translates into CARQAPSSYEQYF.

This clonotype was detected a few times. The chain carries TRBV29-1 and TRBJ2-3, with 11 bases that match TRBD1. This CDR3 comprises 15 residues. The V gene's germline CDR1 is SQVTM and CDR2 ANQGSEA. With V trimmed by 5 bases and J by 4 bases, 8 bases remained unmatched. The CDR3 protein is CSVTPGTGGSDTQYF. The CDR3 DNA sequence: TGCAGCGTTACTCCCGGGACAGGGGGTTCAGATACGCAGTATTTT.

Here the CDR3 reads CASSLSASETQYF. The CDR3 DNA is TGTGCCAGCAGCTTATCGGCGTCAGAGACCCAGTACTTC. The genes are TRBV7-9 and TRBJ2-5; D is ambiguous. Trimming pared 2 bases from V and 4 bases from J, leaving 8 bases between. The CDR3 runs 13 residues. Germline V CDR1 and CDR2: SEHNR, FQNEAQ (reference sequence).

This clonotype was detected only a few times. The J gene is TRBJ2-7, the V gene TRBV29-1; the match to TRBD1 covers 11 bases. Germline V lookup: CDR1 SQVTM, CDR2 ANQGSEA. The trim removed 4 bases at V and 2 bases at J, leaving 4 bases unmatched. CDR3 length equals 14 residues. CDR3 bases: TGCAGCGTTGCCCCGGGACAGGGGGCCTACGAGCAGTACTTC. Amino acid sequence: CSVAPGQGAYEQYF.

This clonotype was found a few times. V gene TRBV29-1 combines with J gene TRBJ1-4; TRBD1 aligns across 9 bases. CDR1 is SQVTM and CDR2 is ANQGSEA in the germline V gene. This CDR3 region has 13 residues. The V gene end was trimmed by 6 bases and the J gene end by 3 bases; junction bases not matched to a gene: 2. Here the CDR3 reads CSVHRGPNEKLFF. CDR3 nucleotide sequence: TGCAGCGTCCACAGGGGGCCTAATGAAAAACTGTTTTTT.

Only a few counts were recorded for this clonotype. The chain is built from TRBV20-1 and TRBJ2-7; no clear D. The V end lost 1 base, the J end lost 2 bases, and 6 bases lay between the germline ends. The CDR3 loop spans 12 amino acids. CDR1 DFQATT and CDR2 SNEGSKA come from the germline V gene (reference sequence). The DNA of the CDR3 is TGCAGTGCTAGAGGGCGTACCTACGAGCAGTACTTC. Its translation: CSARGRTYEQYF.

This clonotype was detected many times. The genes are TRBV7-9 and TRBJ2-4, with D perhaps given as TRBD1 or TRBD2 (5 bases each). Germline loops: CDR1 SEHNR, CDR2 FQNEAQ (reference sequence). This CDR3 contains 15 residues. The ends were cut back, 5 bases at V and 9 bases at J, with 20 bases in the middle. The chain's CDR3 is CASSPRQSMGTIQYF. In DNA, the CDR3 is TGTGCCAGCAGCCCAAGACAGTCCATGGGGACCATTCAGTACTTC.

DNA of the CDR3: TGCGCCAGCAGCTCGAAAGGACAGGGGGCATCACGGGGGGCTGAAGCTTTCTTT. Encoded protein: CASSSKGQGASRGAEAFF. J is TRBJ1-1 and V is TRBV5-1; 11 nucleotides line up with TRBD1. The germline gives CDR1 SGHRS, CDR2 YFSETQ. This CDR3 contains 18 residues. The V segment lost 3 bases and the J segment 6 bases; nucleotides outside the gene matches: 16.

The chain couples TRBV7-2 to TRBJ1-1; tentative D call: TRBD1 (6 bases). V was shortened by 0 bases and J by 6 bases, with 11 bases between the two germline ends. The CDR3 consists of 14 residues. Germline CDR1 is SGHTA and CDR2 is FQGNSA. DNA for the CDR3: TGTGCCAGCAGCTTAGCTACAGGGAATTCTGAAGCTTTCTTT. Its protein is CASSLATGNSEAFF. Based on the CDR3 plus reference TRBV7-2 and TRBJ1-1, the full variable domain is GAGVSQSPSNKVTEKGKDVELRCDPISGHTALYWYRQSLGQGLEFLIYFQGNSAPDKSGLPSDRFSAERTGGSVSTLTIQRTQQEDSAVYLCASSLATGNSEAFFGQGTRLTVV.

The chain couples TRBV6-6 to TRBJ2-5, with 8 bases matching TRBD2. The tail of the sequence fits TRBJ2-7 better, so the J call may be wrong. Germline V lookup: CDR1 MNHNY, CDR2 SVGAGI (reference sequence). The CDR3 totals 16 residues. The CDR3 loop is CASSYGGSGGSSEQYF. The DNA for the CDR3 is TGTGCCAGCAGTTACGGGGGGAGCGGGGGTTCGAGCGAGCAGTACTTC.

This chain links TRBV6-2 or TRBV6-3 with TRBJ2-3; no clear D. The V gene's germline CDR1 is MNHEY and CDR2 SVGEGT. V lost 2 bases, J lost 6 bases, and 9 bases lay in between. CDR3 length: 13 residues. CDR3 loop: CASSYLETDTQYF. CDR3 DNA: TGTGCCAGCAGTTACCTGGAGACGGATACGCAGTATTTT.

In nucleotides, the CDR3 is TGTGCCATCGGGGGGGGGGACTACTATGGCTACACCTTC. It codes for CAIGGGDYYGYTF. The genes are TRBV10-3 and TRBJ1-2; possible D gene TRBD1, 5 bases. Per germline, CDR1 ENHRY and CDR2 SYGVKD. The V end was cut by 8 bases, the J end by 3 bases, with 13 bases between. The CDR3 has 13 residues.